These 28 T cell receptor beta chains share one sample of origin, sequenced in a study of blood T cell repertoires in COVID-19. TCRdb's copy holds only in-frame clones and misses some; the assay was immunoSEQ multiplex PCR. The data contain over 200,000 clones, more than 85% of them singletons. Sequenced: peripheral blood. The source of these receptors is a man aged 60 to 75 with COVID-19, enrolled during active disease.

CDR3 nucleotide sequence: TGTGCCAGCAGCTTCCCTGTGGCTAGCGGGAACACCGGGGAGCTGTTTTTT. Its protein product is CASSFPVASGNTGELFF. This chain connects TRBV11-2 to TRBJ2-2, with 7 bases that match TRBD2. The CDR3 runs 17 residues. V trimming: 3 bases; J trimming: 1 base; junction bases outside the gene matches: 8. The germline gives CDR1 SGHAT, CDR2 FQNNGV.

This clone was detected only once. CDR3: CATSLGRHSEQYF. In DNA, the CDR3 is TGTGCCACCAGCCTGGGGAGGCACAGCGAGCAGTACTTC. The V gene is TRBV15, the J gene TRBJ2-7, with D possibly TRBD2 on 6 matching bases. The CDR3 consists of 13 residues. V was trimmed by 5 bases and J by 6 bases, leaving 14 bases between them. The germline gives CDR1 LNHNV, CDR2 YYDKDF (reference sequence).

This chain links TRBV21-1 with TRBJ2-7; the listed D gene, TRBD1, was not tested against the DNA. TRBV21-1 is termed a pseudogene. This CDR3 region has 15 residues. The CDR3 region is CASSKGAGGTYEQYF. CDR3 nucleotide sequence: TGTGCCAGCAGCAAAGGGGCAGGGGGGACGTACGAGCAGTACTTC.

The chain uses TRBV3-1 (or the pseudogene TRBV3-2) and TRBJ1-2; 7 bases map to TRBD1. V lost 0 bases, J lost 4 bases, and 5 bases stayed unmatched. From germline, CDR1 is LGHDT and CDR2 YNNKEL (reference sequence). This CDR3 has 15 residues. The CDR3 DNA reads TGTGCCAGCAGCCAAGAAGGGGACAGCATCTATGGCTACACCTTC. It is translated as CASSQEGDSIYGYTF.

The rearrangement links TRBV18 to TRBJ2-1; a possible D gene is TRBD2 (8 bases). Between the trimmed V and J ends, which lost 5 bases and 8 bases, there was a span of 19 bases. The CDR3 length is 15 residues. CDR1 KGHSH and CDR2 LQKENI come from the germline V gene. For the CDR3, the DNA is TGTGCCAGCTCAACACAGGGGCGGCGGGGGGATGAGCAGTTCTTC. Protein product: CASSTQGRRGDEQFF. The complete variable domain, with remaining parts taken from reference TRBV18 and TRBJ2-1, reads NAGVMQNPRHLVRRRGQEARLRCSPMKGHSHVYWYRQLPEEGLKFMVYLQKENIIDESGMPKERFSAEFPKEGPSILRIQQVVRGDSAAYFCASSTQGRRGDEQFFGPGTRLTVL.

The V call is TRBV9, the J call TRBJ1-3, with a tentative D call TRBD1 (5 bases). Trimming removed 3 bases at V and 0 bases at J, with 19 bases between. The CDR3 spans 18 residues. Germline V gene lookup returns CDR1 SGDLS and CDR2 YYNGEE. In DNA form, the CDR3 reads TGTGCCAGCAGCGCCACGGGACTCCAGGTATTCTCTGGAAACACCATATATTTT. This encodes CASSATGLQVFSGNTIYF.

This clone occurred a few times. The genes are TRBV7-9 and TRBJ2-7; weak D call: TRBD1 (6 bases). Germline CDR1 reads SEHNR; CDR2 reads FQNEAQ (reference sequence). V was trimmed by 5 bases and J by 1 base, leaving 15 bases between them. The CDR3 spans 15 residues. In DNA form, the CDR3 reads TGTGCCAGCAGCGCCCGGGACACAAGTTCCTACGAGCAGTACTTC. Its protein product is CASSARDTSSYEQYF.

The rearrangement links TRBV28 to TRBJ2-2; 14 nucleotides match TRBD2. Germline lookup yields CDR1 MDHEN and CDR2 SYDVKM. The CDR3 is made up of 18 amino acids. The junction had 6 bases not matched to a gene; V was cut back by 3 bases and J by 3 bases. The CDR3 sequence is CASSFGLAGGLDTGELFF. CDR3 DNA sequence: TGTGCCAGCAGTTTTGGACTAGCGGGAGGTTTGGACACCGGGGAGCTGTTTTTT.

J is TRBJ2-2 and V is TRBV7-2, with 10 bases lining up with TRBD2. J gave up 1 base and V 5 bases, and 7 bases lay outside the gene matches. Per germline, CDR1 SGHTA and CDR2 FQGNSA. This CDR3 spans 17 amino acids. The CDR3 loop is CASSLELAGLNTGELFF. The CDR3 nucleotides are TGTGCCAGCAGCCTCGAACTAGCGGGGCTGAACACCGGGGAGCTGTTTTTT.

This chain connects TRBV5-3 to TRBJ2-1; 8 bases align to TRBD2. TRBV5-3 is labeled an ORF, and its function is uncertain. The length of the CDR3 is 15 residues. Trimming took 0 bases from V and 7 from J; bases not matched to a gene: 6. In DNA, the CDR3 is TGTGCCAGAAGCTTGGCCGCGTTAGCGGGGAATGAGCAGTTCTTC. Its protein product is CARSLAALAGNEQFF.

This clone was detected only once. V and J are TRBV5-1 and TRBJ2-7, with 10 bases lining up with TRBD1. Germline CDR1 is SGHRS and CDR2 is YFSETQ. J was trimmed by 6 bases and V by 1 base; bases with no gene match: 4. The CDR3 loop spans 14 amino acids. The CDR3 DNA follows: TGCGCCAGCAGCTTGCGACAGGGGGCAAGCGAGCAGTACTTC. As protein: CASSLRQGASEQYF.

This clone was counted a few times. The V and J genes are TRBV7-9 and TRBJ2-7; possibly TRBD1 for D (6 bases). Germline V gene lookup returns CDR1 SEHNR and CDR2 FQNEAQ (reference sequence). This CDR3 is built from 13 residues. Trimming left V 8 bases short and J 2 bases short, with 13 bases between. CDR3 protein: CASGLDSPYEQYF. CDR3 bases: TGTGCCAGCGGTCTGGACAGTCCCTACGAGCAGTACTTC.

This sequence joins TRBV5-1 and TRBJ2-1; 9 bases agree with TRBD1. The J segment lost 4 bases and the V segment lost 9 bases, leaving 14 bases of the junction unmatched. The CDR3 spans 16 residues. Germline CDR1 and CDR2: SGHRS and YFSETQ. DNA of the CDR3: TGCGCCACCAGGCCTACCGGGACAGGGTCTTACAATGAGCAGTTCTTC. It translates to CATRPTGTGSYNEQFF.

The rearrangement uses TRBV3-1 (or the pseudogene TRBV3-2) and TRBJ1-2; the D is unclear. From germline, CDR1 is LGHDT and CDR2 YNNKEL (reference sequence). The CDR3 has 12 amino acids. Between the trimmed V and J ends, which lost 1 base and 8 bases, there was a span of 8 bases. The DNA of the CDR3 is TGTGCCAGCAGCCAAGGTCCGAGGGGCTACACCTTC. Amino acid sequence: CASSQGPRGYTF.

About this clone itself: The sample has other DNA sequences that encode this CDR3 too. The rearrangement links TRBV12-3 or TRBV12-4 to TRBJ2-7; D may be TRBD1 (6 bases). The CDR3 loop spans 13 amino acids. Between the trimmed V and J ends, which lost 5 bases and 2 bases, there was a span of 10 bases. As DNA, the CDR3 is TGTGCCAGCAGTCAAGGACAGCCCTACGAGCAGTACTTC. Translating gives CASSQGQPYEQYF.

The gene calls are TRBV3-1 (or the pseudogene TRBV3-2) and TRBJ1-4; no clear D. This CDR3 is built from 16 residues. Germline V lookup: CDR1 LGHDT, CDR2 YNNKEL (reference sequence). V was clipped by 7 bases and J by 0 bases, with 15 bases between them. CDR3 nucleotides: TGTGCCAGCACACTTTGGGGAGTTGCAACTAATGAAAAACTGTTTTTT. Encoded protein: CASTLWGVATNEKLFF.

The chain carries TRBV5-1 and TRBJ1-1, with D unclear. This CDR3 is built from 11 residues. V lost 8 bases, J lost 5 bases, and 10 bases lay in between. Germline V gives CDR1 SGHRS, CDR2 YFSETQ. The CDR3 region has the DNA TGCGCCAGTAATGCCGGGACTGAAGCTTTCTTT. This encodes CASNAGTEAFF.

This chain's CDR3 is CASSIGAGISSYEQYF. Written as DNA, the CDR3 is TGTGCCAGTAGTATAGGAGCGGGGATAAGCTCCTACGAGCAGTACTTC. The chain couples TRBV19 to TRBJ2-7; 7 nucleotides match TRBD2. The junction had 6 bases not matched to a gene; V was cut back by 1 base and J by 0 bases. CDR3 length: 16 residues. CDR1 LNHDA and CDR2 SQIVND come from the germline V gene (reference sequence). Full variable domain (outside the CDR3, taken from reference TRBV19 and TRBJ2-7): DGGITQSPKYLFRKEGQNVTLSCEQNLNHDAMYWYRQDPGQGLRLIYYSQIVNDFQKGDIAEGYSVSREKKESFPLTVTSAQKNPTAFYLCASSIGAGISSYEQYFGPGTRLTVT.

The rearrangement links TRBV10-3 to TRBJ2-7; D is unresolved. Germline CDR1 is ENHRY and CDR2 is SYGVKD. V dropped 9 bases and J dropped 2 bases, with 17 bases sitting between them. The CDR3 is 14 amino acids. The CDR3 loop reads CAITLISSAYEQYF. For the CDR3, the DNA is TGTGCCATTACCCTGATTTCGAGTGCCTACGAGCAGTACTTC.

The chain joins TRBV20-1 to TRBJ1-2; D is perhaps TRBD1 (5 bases). Germline V gene lookup returns CDR1 DFQATT and CDR2 SNEGSKA (reference sequence). This CDR3 contains 13 residues. V was shortened by 3 bases and J by 2 bases, with 10 bases between the two germline ends. The CDR3 sequence is CSASLGLNYGYTF. The CDR3 DNA sequence: TGCAGTGCTAGTTTGGGACTGAACTATGGCTACACCTTC.

V and J are TRBV7-6 and TRBJ2-7; 10 positions agree with TRBD2. Trimming at V came to 5 bases and at J to 2 bases, leaving 6 bases not matched to a gene. Germline V lookup: CDR1 SGHVS, CDR2 FNYEAQ. This CDR3 contains 15 residues. Here the CDR3 DNA reads TGTGCCAGCAGCACCCTCCTAGCGGGGGCCTACGAGCAGTACTTC. Translated, it gives CASSTLLAGAYEQYF.

The V and J genes are TRBV30 and TRBJ1-2; no firm D call. CDR3 length: 12 amino acids. The V and J ends lost 3 bases and 4 bases respectively, with 9 bases between them. The V gene's germline CDR1 is GTSNPN and CDR2 SVGIG (reference sequence). The CDR3 coding sequence is TGTGCCTGGAGCGGCGGTCTCTATGGCTACACCTTC. Its translation: CAWSGGLYGYTF.

This clone was seen more than once but under ten times. The chain joins TRBV30 to TRBJ2-7; D might be TRBD2 (6 bases). The CDR3 loop spans 13 amino acids. The V gene lost 2 bases and the J gene lost 4 bases, with 12 bases spanning the gap. Per germline, CDR1 GTSNPN and CDR2 SVGIG (reference sequence). CDR3 in amino acids: CAWSTGSDYEQYF. For the CDR3, the DNA is TGTGCCTGGAGTACCGGGAGTGATTACGAGCAGTACTTC.

The CDR3 region has the DNA TGTGCCAGCAGCCAAGAGGGACAGCTCCGGGAGACCCAGTACTTC. Amino acids: CASSQEGQLRETQYF. This chain joins TRBV4-2 and TRBJ2-5, with 7 bases lining up with TRBD1. This CDR3 region has 15 residues. Germline trimming cut 0 bases from V and 5 bases from J; bases unmatched to any gene: 6. The germline CDR1 and CDR2 sequences are LGHNA and YNFKEQ.

This chain links TRBV28 with TRBJ1-2; perhaps TRBD1 as D (6 bases). The germline V gene encodes CDR1 MDHEN and CDR2 SYDVKM. The CDR3 is made up of 15 amino acids. Trimming removed 4 bases from V and 0 bases from J, with 12 bases in between. The CDR3 DNA reads TGTGCCAGCAGTTCACCGGGACAACCTAACTATGGCTACACCTTC. This gives the protein CASSSPGQPNYGYTF.

The V call is TRBV5-1, the J call TRBJ2-3, with D perhaps matching TRBD1 (5 bases). This CDR3 comprises 14 residues. Germline V lookup: CDR1 SGHRS, CDR2 YFSETQ. Trimming stripped 4 bases from V and 3 bases from J, with 12 bases between. CDR3 coding DNA: TGCGCCAGCAGCATCATGGGGCAGACAGATACGCAGTATTTT. The encoded protein is CASSIMGQTDTQYF.

CDR3 protein: CASSEFGTGVSGELFF. The DNA for the CDR3 is TGTGCCAGCAGTGAATTCGGGACAGGGGTTTCCGGGGAGCTGTTTTTT. This chain connects TRBV2 to TRBJ2-2; TRBD1 matches 10 bases. J gave up 6 bases and V 2 bases, and 6 bases lay outside the gene matches. From germline, CDR1 is SNHLY and CDR2 FYNNEI. The CDR3 loop spans 16 amino acids.

The chain combines TRBV30 with TRBJ1-2, with D unclear. Germline lookup yields CDR1 GTSNPN and CDR2 SVGIG (reference sequence). Trimming took off 8 bases at V and 5 bases at J, with 15 bases between the two ends. This CDR3 region has 12 residues. The chain's CDR3 is CAVGETVYGYTF. Here the CDR3 DNA reads TGTGCCGTTGGGGAGACGGTGTATGGCTACACCTTC. The full variable domain, rest sourced from reference TRBV30 and TRBJ1-2, is SQTIHQWPATLVQPVGSPLSLECTVEGTSNPNLYWYRQAAGRGLQLLFYSVGIGQISSEVPQNLSASRPQDRQFILSSKKLLLSDSGFYLCAVGETVYGYTFGSGTRLTVV.